These T cell receptor beta chains were read from a single sample in a study of OX40 agonist ivuxolimab in advanced cancers. The assay was immunoSEQ multiplex PCR, and TCRdb's table has in-frame clones only and misses some. The sample yields under 95,000 clones, roughly nine tenths seen once. This sample comprised CD4+ or CD8+ T cells sorted from blood, obtained in a trial of the OX40 agonist ivuxolimab. These receptors all come from an adult with an advanced solid tumor such as melanoma, head and neck, liver or kidney cancer. CDR3s include the opening cysteine and the closing phenylalanine or tryptophan. A D gene is named only where the DNA matches it firmly. Size is omitted from some rows. Given values are once, few, many or a class for expanded clones.

J: TRBJ2-7
size: .
V: TRBV6-5
D: .
CDR3: CASSAASYEQYF
DNA: TGTGCCAGCAGCGCCGCAAGCTACGAGCAGTACTTC

J: TRBJ1-2
size: .
V: TRBV6-5
D: TRBD1
CDR3: CASSYGEGAFYGYTF
DNA: TGTGCCAGCAGTTACGGGGAGGGGGCTTTCTATGGCTACACCTTC

J: TRBJ2-7
size: many
V: TRBV28
D: .
CDR3: CASSFNYEQYF
DNA: TGTGCCAGCAGTTTTAACTACGAGCAGTACTTC

J: TRBJ1-5
size: few
V: TRBV4-1
D: TRBD1
CDR3: CASSQALGGAVDQPQHF
DNA: TGCGCCAGCAGCCAAGCGCTAGGGGGCGCGGTTGATCAGCCCCAGCATTTT

J: TRBJ2-7
size: .
V: TRBV28
D: TRBD1
CDR3: CASSTWTGTYEQYF
DNA: TGTGCCAGCAGTACCTGGACAGGAACCTACGAGCAGTACTTC

J: TRBJ2-3
size: .
V: TRBV10-3
D: TRBD1
CDR3: CATRPGGGTDTQYF
DNA: TGTGCCACTCGTCCAGGGGGCGGGACAGATACGCAGTATTTT

J: TRBJ1-4
size: few
V: TRBV30
D: .
CDR3: CAGDIGMELFF
DNA: TGTGCCGGGGACATAGGAATGGAACTGTTTTTT

J: TRBJ2-7
size: .
V: TRBV7-2
D: .
CDR3: CASRRGWTDSYEQYF
DNA: TGTGCCAGCAGGAGAGGCTGGACAGACTCCTACGAGCAGTACTTC

J: TRBJ1-1
size: .
V: TRBV19
D: TRBD1
CDR3: CASSIVGGRTEAFF
DNA: TGTGCCAGTAGTATAGTAGGGGGCAGGACTGAAGCTTTCTTT

J: TRBJ1-2
size: once
V: TRBV19
D: .
CDR3: CASSVNLGQLDYGYTF
DNA: TGTGCCAGTAGTGTCAACCTGGGACAACTTGACTATGGCTACACCTTC

J: TRBJ2-1
size: .
V: TRBV6-5
D: TRBD2
CDR3: CASSSGKNEQFF
DNA: TGTGCCAGCAGCAGCGGGAAGAATGAGCAGTTCTTC

J: TRBJ1-5
size: .
V: TRBV19
D: .
CDR3: CASTLKGAGNQPQHF
DNA: TGTGCCAGTACTTTAAAGGGTGCGGGGAATCAGCCCCAGCATTTT

J: TRBJ1-2
size: once
V: TRBV19
D: TRBD1
CDR3: CASSPGTGVLGYGYTF
DNA: TGTGCCAGTAGTCCAGGGACAGGGGTTCTGGGCTATGGCTACACCTTC

J: TRBJ2-5
size: once
V: TRBV7-9
D: TRBD2
CDR3: CASSASSGSDQETQYF
DNA: TGTGCCAGCAGCGCGAGTAGCGGGAGTGATCAAGAGACCCAGTACTTC

J: TRBJ2-1
size: once
V: TRBV4-1
D: .
CDR3: CASSHLQGSSYNEQFF
DNA: TGCGCCAGCAGCCATCTCCAGGGGAGCTCCTACAATGAGCAGTTCTTC

J: TRBJ1-1
size: .
V: TRBV9
D: TRBD1
CDR3: CASSEPNSDRDTEAFF
DNA: TGTGCCAGCAGCGAGCCCAATTCGGACAGGGACACTGAAGCTTTCTTT

J: TRBJ2-5
size: .
V: TRBV7-6
D: .
CDR3: CASSSTETQYF
DNA: TGTGCCAGCAGCTCTACTGAGACCCAGTACTTC

J: TRBJ2-1
size: .
V: TRBV7-2
D: TRBD2
CDR3: CASSSLAGRVFF
DNA: TGTGCCAGCAGCTCCTTAGCGGGAAGGGTGTTCTTC

J: TRBJ2-7
size: .
V: TRBV19
D: .
CDR3: CASSTMTGPLSYEQYF
DNA: TGTGCCAGTAGTACGATGACGGGACCTCTCTCCTACGAGCAGTACTTC

J: TRBJ2-7
size: .
V: TRBV30
D: TRBD2
CDR3: CAWSVAGGPYEQYF
DNA: TGTGCCTGGAGTGTAGCGGGAGGGCCGTACGAGCAGTACTTC

J: TRBJ2-5
size: .
V: TRBV7-9
D: .
CDR3: CASRTGTGPGETQYF
DNA: TGTGCCAGCAGAACCGGGACGGGGCCTGGGGAGACCCAGTACTTC

J: TRBJ2-7
size: .
V: TRBV4-1
D: .
CDR3: CASSQARVGYEQYF
DNA: TGCGCCAGCAGCCAAGCCAGGGTCGGCTACGAGCAGTACTTC

J: TRBJ1-5
size: .
V: TRBV27
D: .
CDR3: CASSYGSQRGQPQHF
DNA: TGTGCCAGCAGTTATGGGAGCCAAAGGGGTCAGCCCCAGCATTTT

J: TRBJ1-2
size: once
V: TRBV19
D: TRBD1
CDR3: CASMTGQGYGYTF
DNA: TGTGCCAGTATGACAGGACAGGGCTATGGCTACACCTTC

J: TRBJ1-1
size: .
V: TRBV9
D: .
CDR3: CAGRTGQGFRTEAFF
DNA: TGTGCCGGACGAACGGGACAAGGGTTTCGGACTGAAGCTTTCTTT

J: TRBJ1-5
size: once
V: TRBV6-4
D: TRBD1
CDR3: CASIPRTGGAYQPQHF
DNA: TGTGCCAGCATTCCCCGGACAGGGGGCGCGTACCAGCCCCAGCATTTT

J: TRBJ1-5
size: .
V: TRBV19
D: TRBD1
CDR3: CASSSDNFWGQISNQPQHF
DNA: TGTGCCAGTAGTAGTGACAACTTTTGGGGACAGATTTCCAATCAGCCCCAGCATTTT

J: TRBJ1-3
size: .
V: TRBV15
D: .
CDR3: CATRSGGRNTIYF
DNA: TGTGCCACCCGATCAGGAGGAAGAAACACCATATATTTT

J: TRBJ1-1
size: once
V: TRBV11-2
D: .
CDR3: CASSLEARGAEAFF
DNA: TGTGCCAGCAGCTTAGAGGCCAGGGGTGCTGAAGCTTTCTTT

J: TRBJ2-7
size: .
V: TRBV2
D: TRBD1
CDR3: CASRGTGWDEQYF
DNA: TGTGCCAGCAGGGGGACAGGGTGGGACGAGCAGTACTTC

J: TRBJ1-4
size: .
V: TRBV18
D: TRBD1
CDR3: CASSSGTGNEKLFF
DNA: TGTGCCAGCTCCTCCGGGACAGGGAACGAAAAACTGTTTTTT

J: TRBJ1-5
size: .
V: TRBV27
D: .
CDR3: CASSTGVHQPQHF
DNA: TGTGCCAGCTCGACAGGAGTTCATCAGCCCCAGCATTTT

J: TRBJ1-5
size: .
V: TRBV29-1
D: .
CDR3: CSVARGDSNQPQHF
DNA: TGCAGCGTTGCGCGAGGGGACAGCAATCAGCCCCAGCATTTT

J: TRBJ2-1
size: once
V: TRBV11-3
D: .
CDR3: CASSLDSLSYNEQFF
DNA: TGTGCCAGCAGCCTAGACAGTCTCTCCTACAATGAGCAGTTCTTC

J: TRBJ1-2
size: .
V: TRBV29-1
D: TRBD1
CDR3: CSVGTGYYGYTF
DNA: TGCAGCGTTGGGACAGGGTACTATGGCTACACCTTC

J: TRBJ2-1
size: .
V: TRBV30
D: TRBD1
CDR3: CARRDRGYNEQFF
DNA: TGTGCCCGCCGGGACAGGGGCTACAATGAGCAGTTCTTC

J: TRBJ2-7
size: .
V: TRBV11-2
D: .
CDR3: CASSLGGGVTTYEQYF
DNA: TGTGCCAGCAGCTTAGGAGGCGGAGTTACCACCTACGAGCAGTACTTC

J: TRBJ1-3
size: .
V: TRBV4-1
D: TRBD1
CDR3: CASSQRQGARNTIYF
DNA: TGCGCCAGCAGCCAGAGACAGGGGGCAAGAAACACCATATATTTT

J: TRBJ2-4
size: .
V: TRBV11-3
D: TRBD2
CDR3: CASSLGAAGGLYF
DNA: TGTGCCAGCAGCCTAGGGGCGGCGGGAGGTCTGTACTTC

J: TRBJ2-3
size: .
V: TRBV6-6
D: TRBD2
CDR3: CASSYGTSRADTQYF
DNA: TGTGCCAGCAGTTACGGGACTAGCCGTGCAGATACGCAGTATTTT

J: TRBJ2-1
size: .
V: TRBV5-1
D: TRBD2
CDR3: CASSLAGGGNEQFF
DNA: TGCGCCAGCAGCTTGGCGGGAGGGGGCAATGAGCAGTTCTTC

J: TRBJ1-1
size: .
V: TRBV28
D: .
CDR3: CASSMGGRNTEAFF
DNA: TGTGCCAGCAGTATGGGGGGTCGTAACACTGAAGCTTTCTTT

J: TRBJ2-7
size: .
V: TRBV5-3
D: .
CDR3: CARSAATESYEQYF
DNA: TGTGCCAGAAGCGCGGCGACAGAGTCCTACGAGCAGTACTTC

J: TRBJ2-2
size: .
V: TRBV4-1
D: TRBD2
CDR3: CASSQQQSGMELFF
DNA: TGCGCCAGCAGCCAACAACAAAGCGGGATGGAGCTGTTTTTT

J: TRBJ2-3
size: .
V: TRBV7-6
D: TRBD2
CDR3: CASSLVRREGIGTDTQYF
DNA: TGTGCCAGCAGCTTAGTTCGGCGGGAGGGAATAGGCACAGATACGCAGTATTTT

J: TRBJ2-7
size: .
V: TRBV18
D: .
CDR3: CASSPFRDYEQYF
DNA: TGTGCCAGCTCACCATTTAGGGACTACGAGCAGTACTTC

J: TRBJ2-3
size: .
V: TRBV27
D: .
CDR3: CASSGQYTDTQYF
DNA: TGTGCCAGCAGTGGTCAATACACAGATACGCAGTATTTT

J: TRBJ2-1
size: .
V: TRBV7-9
D: TRBD2
CDR3: CASSPVGGRAYEQFF
DNA: TGTGCCAGCAGCCCGGTCGGCGGGAGGGCTTATGAGCAGTTCTTC

J: TRBJ2-3
size: .
V: TRBV5-1
D: .
CDR3: CASSGGPGTDTQYF
DNA: TGCGCCAGCAGCGGCGGACCAGGCACAGATACGCAGTATTTT

J: TRBJ2-7
size: .
V: TRBV30
D: TRBD2
CDR3: CAWTPSVTSGSVSSYEQYF
DNA: TGTGCCTGGACTCCCTCCGTAACTAGCGGGAGCGTAAGCTCCTACGAGCAGTACTTC

J: TRBJ2-7
size: .
V: TRBV11-3
D: .
CDR3: CASSLSRGGSYEQYF
DNA: TGTGCCAGCAGCTTAAGCAGGGGAGGTTCCTACGAGCAGTACTTC

J: TRBJ2-7
size: .
V: TRBV27
D: TRBD2
CDR3: CATYSGSGEQYF
DNA: TGTGCCACCTATAGCGGGAGCGGCGAGCAGTACTTC

J: TRBJ2-1
size: .
V: TRBV27
D: TRBD2
CDR3: CASSPSPGLAGYNEQFF
DNA: TGTGCCAGCAGTCCATCACCGGGACTAGCGGGATACAATGAGCAGTTCTTC

J: TRBJ1-2
size: .
V: TRBV4-1
D: .
CDR3: CASSPWEDPPFGYTF
DNA: TGCGCCAGCAGCCCTTGGGAGGACCCTCCTTTTGGCTACACCTTC

J: TRBJ2-7
size: .
V: TRBV7-9
D: TRBD2
CDR3: CASSGTSGSYEQYF
DNA: TGTGCCAGCAGCGGGACTAGCGGGAGTTACGAGCAGTACTTC